The next 21 T cell receptor beta chains were all read from a single sample in a study of cytomegalovirus exposure and HLA in healthy donors. Both 60 Vbeta primers and 13 Jbeta primers went into the PCR. Method: immunoSEQ multiplex PCR; TCRdb's copy keeps in-frame clones and lacks some. The sample has approximately 100,000 clones, approximately 82% seen once. Sequencing was carried out using PBMCs. All receptors come from a woman between 18 and 29 years old in good health and CMV-seronegative.

This sequence joins TRBV7-9 and TRBJ2-1; TRBD1 aligns across 11 bases. The CDR3 consists of 15 residues. V lost 5 bases to trimming and J lost 10 bases; unmatched junction nucleotides: 10. Germline V gene lookup returns CDR1 SEHNR and CDR2 FQNEAQ (reference sequence). Here the CDR3 reads CASSHRDRGFDEQFF. CDR3 nucleotide sequence: TGTGCCAGCAGCCACCGGGACAGGGGGTTTGACGAGCAGTTCTTC.

V gene TRBV19 combines with J gene TRBJ1-4, with 10 positions matching TRBD1. After removal of 4 bases from V and 14 bases from J, the junction contained 13 bases not matched to a gene. Germline values: CDR1 LNHDA, CDR2 SQIVND (reference sequence). The CDR3 runs 15 residues. As DNA, the CDR3 is TGTGCCAGTAGTACCCCCGGGACAGGGGTCTTTAAGCTGTTTTTT. Its translation: CASSTPGTGVFKLFF.

The CDR3 loop reads CASSLVLAGVGNEQFF. The CDR3 nucleotides are TGTGCCAGCAGCTTGGTCCTAGCGGGAGTTGGTAATGAGCAGTTCTTC. The rearrangement joins TRBV5-8 to TRBJ2-1, with TRBD2 matching over 10 bases. Germline CDR1 SGHTS, CDR2 YDEGEE. After removal of 0 bases from V and 7 bases from J, the junction contained 7 bases not matched to a gene. CDR3 length: 16 amino acids.

The CDR3 DNA follows: TGTGCCAGCAGCTGGGGTGGGACTAGCGGGGGAGACCAAGAGACCCAGTACTTC. Protein sequence: CASSWGGTSGGDQETQYF. V and J are TRBV5-4 and TRBJ2-5; 14 bases fit TRBD2. The CDR3 sequence is 18 residues long. The V gene's germline CDR1 is SGHNT and CDR2 YYREEE (reference sequence). The trim removed 3 bases at V and 0 bases at J, leaving 7 bases unmatched.

The chain has TRBV10-3 and TRBJ1-2; D may be TRBD1 (5 bases). The CDR3 runs to 14 residues. Germline CDR1 reads ENHRY; CDR2 reads SYGVKD. Trimming took off 2 bases at V and 4 bases at J, with 11 bases between the two ends. The CDR3 region has the DNA TGTGCCATCAGTGAGGAGCGGGGACTCTATGGCTACACCTTC. Translated: CAISEERGLYGYTF.

The CDR3 protein is CASSTTSGRRHEQFF. The CDR3 region has the DNA TGTGCCAGTAGTACGACTAGCGGGAGGCGTCATGAGCAGTTCTTC. V usage is TRBV19 and J usage is TRBJ2-1; 13 positions match TRBD2. The V gene end was trimmed by 4 bases and the J gene end by 8 bases; junction bases not matched to a gene: 5. The CDR3 covers 15 residues. In germline, CDR1 is LNHDA, CDR2 SQIVND (reference sequence).

This chain joins TRBV7-9 and TRBJ1-1, with D perhaps TRBD1 (6 bases). There are 16 residues in the CDR3. Trimming took 5 bases from V and 1 from J, leaving 17 bases between them. Germline CDR1 SEHNR, CDR2 FQNEAQ (reference sequence). In DNA form, the CDR3 reads TGTGCCAGCAGCCTTAGGGGGGGCCGTAAGAACACTGAAGCTTTCTTT. Translated: CASSLRGGRKNTEAFF.

V gene TRBV7-9 combines with J gene TRBJ2-1; 9 bases line up with TRBD2. Looked up from germline, CDR1 is SEHNR and CDR2 is FQNEAQ (reference sequence). The CDR3 extends over 13 amino acids. J gave up 13 bases and V 1 base, and 5 bases lay outside the gene matches. Here the CDR3 DNA reads TGTGCCAGCAGCTTAGGGCGGGGGGGCGTTCAGTTCTTC. This sequence encodes CASSLGRGGVQFF.

This clone has just one count. This chain connects TRBV9 to TRBJ2-2, with a possible D match to TRBD2 (7 bases). V was clipped by 0 bases and J by 3 bases, with 12 bases between them. CDR3 length: 16 amino acids. The germline V gene encodes CDR1 SGDLS and CDR2 YYNGEE. The CDR3 DNA reads TGTGCCAGCAGCGTAGCTACAGGGAGGGACACCGGGGAGCTGTTTTTT. Translating it yields CASSVATGRDTGELFF.

DNA for the CDR3: TGTGCCAGCAGCGTAGACCCCTTACCCCTCAGGGGGGAGGCCACTGAAGCTTTCTTT. Translating gives CASSVDPLPLRGEATEAFF. This chain links TRBV9 with TRBJ1-1; 7 positions agree with TRBD1. V lost 0 bases to trimming and J lost 4 bases; unmatched junction nucleotides: 18. CDR1 is SGDLS, CDR2 YYNGEE, per germline. The CDR3 loop spans 19 amino acids.

This clone has only a few counts. The chain carries TRBV10-3 and TRBJ2-7; tentatively, D is TRBD2 (5 bases). From germline, CDR1 is ENHRY and CDR2 SYGVKD. Trimming pared 2 bases from V and 2 bases from J, leaving 13 bases between. The CDR3 consists of 15 residues. As DNA, the CDR3 is TGTGCCATCAGTGAGGTGGCTAGCCCAACCTACGAGCAGTACTTC. As protein: CAISEVASPTYEQYF.

This clone has just one count. The rearrangement joins TRBV6-1 to TRBJ2-2; no clear D gene. CDR3 length: 12 amino acids. Germline CDR1 is MNHNS and CDR2 is SASEGT. V lost 6 bases and J lost 4, with 6 bases in between. This CDR3 is CASSPGTGELFF. CDR3 DNA: TGTGCCAGCAGCCCCGGCACCGGGGAGCTGTTTTTT.

V is TRBV14 and J is TRBJ1-2, with unresolved D. V was cut by 4 bases and J by 3 bases, with 12 bases left in between. From germline, CDR1 is SGHDN and CDR2 FVKESK. This CDR3 spans 14 amino acids. DNA for the CDR3: TGTGCCAGCAGCCCACCGGGGAGGTACTATGGCTACACCTTC. Protein sequence: CASSPPGRYYGYTF.

This rearrangement joins TRBV7-6 to TRBJ2-5; D is possibly TRBD2 (5 bases). The CDR3 runs to 15 residues. Between the trimmed V and J ends, which lost 2 bases and 3 bases, there was a span of 13 bases. Germline CDR1 is SGHVS and CDR2 is FNYEAQ. The CDR3, as DNA: TGTGCCAGCAGCTTACGGTTAAAAGCGGAAGAGACCCAGTACTTC. It yields the protein CASSLRLKAEETQYF.

J is TRBJ2-1 and V is TRBV11-2, with TRBD2 matching 11 bases. Trimming removed 8 bases from V and 7 bases from J; junction bases left unmatched: 1. This CDR3 is built from 12 residues. The germline CDR1 and CDR2 sequences are SGHAT and FQNNGV. The CDR3 region has the DNA TGTGCCAGCCGACTAGCGGGAAATGAGCAGTTCTTC. It translates to CASRLAGNEQFF.

The rearrangement links TRBV5-4 to TRBJ2-7; tentatively, D is TRBD1 (6 bases). Trimming pared 5 bases from V and 2 bases from J, leaving 14 bases between. CDR1 is SGHNT, CDR2 YYREEE, per germline (reference sequence). CDR3 length: 14 residues. In DNA, the CDR3 is TGTGCCAGCAGTTGGGCCGGACAGACCTACGAGCAGTACTTC. Translating it yields CASSWAGQTYEQYF.

This clone showed up just once. The chain employs TRBV5-1 and TRBJ2-5; TRBD2 agrees at 10 bases. Germline CDR1 and CDR2: SGHRS and YFSETQ. CDR3 length equals 18 residues. The trim removed 2 bases at V and 2 bases at J, leaving 12 bases unmatched. The CDR3 coding sequence is TGCGCCAGCAGCTTCACCACATACGGACTAGCGGAACAAGAGACCCAGTACTTC. It yields the protein CASSFTTYGLAEQETQYF.

This clone was seen just once. The chain joins TRBV6-5 to TRBJ1-6; TRBD1 is a possible D gene (6 bases). This CDR3 has 14 residues. V was cut by 6 bases and J by 11 bases, with 17 bases left in between. Germline V CDR1 and CDR2: MNHEY, SVGAGI. The CDR3 here is CASRYAAGGTPLHF. Written as DNA, the CDR3 is TGTGCCAGCAGATATGCTGCGGGGGGCACACCCCTCCACTTT.

The chain uses TRBV21-1 and TRBJ1-4; TRBD1, the D gene given by the table, was not confirmed from the DNA. TRBV21-1 constitutes a pseudogene. The CDR3 spans 15 residues. CDR3 nucleotide sequence: TGTGCCAGCAGCAGCACACAGGGCCTGACTGAAAAACTGTTTTTT. It specifies CASSSTQGLTEKLFF.

The chain joins TRBV12-5 to TRBJ1-2; 7 bases line up with TRBD1. CDR1 and CDR2 from the germline V gene are LGHNT and FRNRAP. V trimming: 6 bases; J trimming: 6 bases; junction bases outside the gene matches: 4. The CDR3 has 12 amino acids. For the CDR3, the DNA is TGTGCTAGTGGGACAGGGACCCATGGCTACACCTTC. This sequence encodes CASGTGTHGYTF.

This clone has a handful of counts. Other nucleotide sequences from this sample produce the same CDR3. The rearrangement joins TRBV7-2 to TRBJ1-1; D call uncertain. From germline, CDR1 is SGHTA and CDR2 FQGNSA. V was pared by 1 base and J by 1 base, with 4 bases between. This CDR3 contains 13 residues. The CDR3 DNA follows: TGTGCCAGCAGCTTAGACAGGAACACTGAAGCTTTCTTT. Protein product: CASSLDRNTEAFF.